One and the same sample provided the 32 T cell receptor beta chains below, sequenced in a study of blood T cells in healthy people across ages. With a J-beta primer mix and a sample-barcoded 5' primer, a second PCR ran about 7 to 12 cycles. Via MiXCR, TCRdb re-called the 5' RACE reads, giving one row per CDR3 protein. The table has 550,000 to 700,000 distinct CDR3 sequences, about 25% seen once. The sequencing sample was made of blood. All receptors come from a woman in her 70s in good health.

The chain has TRBV13 and TRBJ2-7; weak D call: TRBD2 (5 bases). The V end was cut by 2 bases, the J end by 1 base, with 9 bases between. Germline lookup yields CDR1 PRHDT and CDR2 FYEKMQ (reference sequence). This CDR3 has 14 residues. The CDR3, as DNA: TGTGCCAGCAGCTTACCGGGGTCATCCTACGAGCAGTACTTC. It specifies CASSLPGSSYEQYF. The full variable domain, rest sourced from reference TRBV13 and TRBJ2-7, is AAGVIQSPRHLIKEKRETATLKCYPIPRHDTVYWYQQGPGQDPQFLISFYEKMQSDKGSIPDRFSAQQFSDYHSELNMSSLELGDSALYFCASSLPGSSYEQYFGPGTRLTVT.

The chain links TRBV11-2 to TRBJ2-5, with D perhaps TRBD2 (6 bases). This CDR3 is 17 amino acids long. The germline gives CDR1 SGHAT, CDR2 FQNNGV. V lost 1 base and J 1 base, leaving 16 bases between the germline ends. CDR3 nucleotides: TGTGCCAGCAGCTTAGTCCTAGCGTCCAACGTCCAAGAGACCCAGTACTTC. Translation: CASSLVLASNVQETQYF.

The chain is built from TRBV7-9 and TRBJ1-3; D ambiguous. Germline CDR1 and CDR2: SEHNR and FQNEAQ (reference sequence). This CDR3 spans 17 amino acids. With 3 bases removed from V and 0 bases from J, the gap between germline ends came to 15 bases. The CDR3 loop is CASSFSSRPNSGNTIYF. CDR3 nucleotides: TGTGCCAGCAGCTTTTCTTCTAGGCCCAACTCTGGAAACACCATATATTTT. Using reference TRBV7-9 and TRBJ1-3 for the parts outside the CDR3, the full variable domain is DTGVSQNPRHKITKRGQNVTFRCDPISEHNRLYWYRQTLGQGPEFLTYFQNEAQLEKSRLLSDRFSAERPKGSFSTLEIQRTEQGDSAMYLCASSFSSRPNSGNTIYFGEGSWLTVV.

This clonotype was seen only a few times. This sequence joins TRBV20-1 and TRBJ1-4; D uncertain. CDR1 is DFQATT and CDR2 is SNEGSKA in the germline V gene (reference sequence). V was trimmed by 5 bases and J by 8 bases, leaving 15 bases between them. The CDR3 sequence is 13 residues long. The CDR3 DNA is TGCAGTGCTGCATGGGGAAGAGAGGAAAAACTGTTTTTT. Translated: CSAAWGREEKLFF.

This clonotype has only a few counts. The V and J genes are TRBV7-9 and TRBJ1-3; unclear D gene. Per the germline V gene, CDR1 is SEHNR and CDR2 is FQNEAQ (reference sequence). V was trimmed by 7 bases and J by 2 bases, leaving 9 bases between them. The CDR3 is 13 amino acids. The CDR3 loop reads CASIHVAGNTIYF. The CDR3 DNA sequence: TGTGCCAGCATCCACGTTGCTGGAAACACCATATATTTT.

This chain links TRBV11-2 with TRBJ1-1, with D perhaps TRBD1 (5 bases). V lost 1 base, J lost 7 bases, and 10 bases lay in between. Germline-derived CDR1 and CDR2 are SGHAT and FQNNGV. The CDR3 is 13 amino acids. The CDR3 spells CASSLARRGEAFF. The CDR3 DNA sequence: TGTGCCAGCAGCTTAGCCCGAAGGGGTGAAGCTTTCTTT.

The chain links TRBV20-1 to TRBJ1-2; possible D gene TRBD1, 5 bases. V was cut by 6 bases and J by 8 bases, with 13 bases left in between. Germline CDR1 DFQATT, CDR2 SNEGSKA (reference sequence). CDR3 length equals 11 residues. The chain's CDR3 is CSARREGGYTF. CDR3 nucleotides: TGCAGTGCCCGCAGGGAGGGAGGCTACACCTTC.

This clonotype was seen a few times. This rearrangement joins TRBV20-1 to TRBJ1-2; 7 bases map to TRBD1. This CDR3 contains 14 residues. CDR1 and CDR2 (germline): DFQATT, SNEGSKA (reference sequence). With 2 bases clipped from V and 7 bases from J, the junction kept 10 bases outside the gene matches. CDR3 sequence: CSARQPTTGVGYTF. The CDR3 region has the DNA TGCAGTGCTAGACAACCTACCACAGGGGTTGGCTACACCTTC.

In its sample, this clonotype was seen a few times. Here the CDR3 DNA reads TGTGCCAGCAGTTTATCCGCCTTGAGCTCCTACGAGCAGTACTTC. Translating it yields CASSLSALSSYEQYF. The V and J genes are TRBV7-2 and TRBJ2-7; D unresolved. Germline-derived CDR1 and CDR2 are SGHTA and FQGNSA. Between the trimmed V and J ends, which lost 6 bases and 0 bases, there was a span of 15 bases. The CDR3 contains 15 residues.

This clonotype was found a few times. The chain links TRBV7-9 to TRBJ2-2, with D hard to call. V lost 6 bases and J lost 2, with 7 bases in between. The length of the CDR3 is 13 residues. The germline CDR1 and CDR2 sequences are SEHNR and FQNEAQ (reference sequence). CDR3 amino acids: CASSFGNTGELFF. The CDR3 bases are TGTGCCAGCAGTTTTGGTAACACCGGGGAGCTGTTTTTT.

This clonotype was seen more than once but under ten times. The chain uses TRBV4-3 and TRBJ1-3, with D hard to call. Germline loops: CDR1 LGHNA, CDR2 YSLEER. This CDR3 is 16 amino acids long. V shed 0 bases and J shed 2 bases, with 11 bases lying between them. The CDR3 region is CASSQEWASTGNTIYF. The CDR3 DNA sequence: TGCGCCAGCAGCCAAGAATGGGCGTCAACTGGAAACACCATATATTTT.

This chain connects TRBV27 to TRBJ2-7; the D gene is possibly TRBD2 (5 bases). The CDR3 has 16 amino acids. Trimming removed 2 bases at V and 2 bases at J, with 16 bases between. The germline CDR1 and CDR2 sequences are MNHEY and SMNVEV (reference sequence). DNA of the CDR3: TGTGCCAGCAGTTTAGTTGGTGGGAGAGAGACCTACGAGCAGTACTTC. Amino acids: CASSLVGGRETYEQYF.

A word on this clonotype: Since a much larger clone is just one base distant, this may be a read error. The rearrangement links TRBV2 to TRBJ2-4; D remains ambiguous. V lost 10 bases, J lost 7 bases, and 17 bases lay in between. This CDR3 spans 13 amino acids. Germline CDR1 reads SNHLY; CDR2 reads FYNNEI. The CDR3 bases are TGTGCCACCACCCCGAGCACCGGGAACATTCAGTACTTC. This encodes CATTPSTGNIQYF.

This chain joins TRBV5-1 and TRBJ2-7; no reliable D call. Trimming shortened V by 0 bases and J by 6 bases, and 16 bases separated the two germline ends. The CDR3 contains 15 residues. Germline V lookup: CDR1 SGHRS, CDR2 YFSETQ. CDR3 amino acids: CASSLAPTPGTEQYF. The CDR3 bases are TGCGCCAGCAGCTTGGCCCCGACCCCCGGCACCGAGCAGTACTTC.

This clonotype was observed a few times. The rearrangement joins TRBV20-1 to TRBJ2-1; either TRBD1 or TRBD2 may supply D (5 bases each). The V gene's germline CDR1 is DFQATT and CDR2 SNEGSKA (reference sequence). V lost 2 bases and J lost 7, with 18 bases in between. CDR3 length equals 15 residues. CDR3 coding DNA: TGCAGTGCTAGAAAGGGGAGTACAAATAGAAATGAGCAGTTCTTC. Protein sequence: CSARKGSTNRNEQFF.

The chain links TRBV2 to TRBJ1-2; D gene unclear. The CDR3 sequence is 11 residues long. CDR1 is SNHLY and CDR2 is FYNNEI in the germline V gene. V gave up 6 bases and J gave up 6 bases, with 8 bases separating them. The CDR3 sequence is CASRLTNGYTF. As DNA, the CDR3 is TGTGCCAGCAGACTGACAAATGGCTACACCTTC.

A few counts support this clonotype. The chain recombines TRBV9 with TRBJ2-2; D gene uncertain. CDR1 SGDLS and CDR2 YYNGEE come from the germline V gene. CDR3 size: 15 residues. V dropped 0 bases and J dropped 6 bases, with 12 bases sitting between them. In nucleotides, the CDR3 is TGTGCCAGCAGCGTAGTTTCGAGAGCCCCCGGGGAGCTGTTTTTT. Its protein product is CASSVVSRAPGELFF.

This clonotype was counted only a few times. This chain joins TRBV7-2 and TRBJ2-5; 8 positions agree with TRBD2. Germline CDR1 reads SGHTA; CDR2 reads FQGNSA. The CDR3 sequence is 16 residues long. Unmatched junction bases numbered 5, after V lost 1 base and J lost 1 base. The DNA of the CDR3 is TGTGCCAGCAGCTTAGTACGGCTAGCGGGCCAAGAGACCCAGTACTTC. Protein: CASSLVRLAGQETQYF.

This chain uses TRBV20-1 with TRBJ2-3; TRBD2 agrees at 8 bases. Per the germline V gene, CDR1 is DFQATT and CDR2 is SNEGSKA (reference sequence). This CDR3 spans 15 amino acids. Trimming removed 1 base from V and 2 bases from J; junction bases left unmatched: 5. The CDR3 region has the DNA TGCAGTGCTAGAGTAAGCGGGGGCTACACAGATACGCAGTATTTT. This sequence encodes CSARVSGGYTDTQYF.

The J gene is TRBJ2-3, the V gene TRBV9, with 12 positions matching TRBD2. Germline V gene data show CDR1 as SGDLS and CDR2 as YYNGEE. V gave up 0 bases and J gave up 4 bases; unmatched junction bases: 6. This CDR3 is 17 amino acids long. This CDR3 reads CASSVELAGGGADTQYF. CDR3 nucleotides: TGTGCCAGCAGCGTAGAACTAGCGGGGGGCGGGGCAGATACGCAGTATTTT.

This clonotype was counted only a few times. The J gene is TRBJ2-3, the V gene TRBV4-2; D perhaps matches TRBD1 (6 bases). Trimming took 0 bases from V and 8 from J, leaving 15 bases between them. The germline V gene encodes CDR1 LGHNA and CDR2 YNFKEQ. CDR3 length equals 15 residues. CDR3 bases: TGTGCCAGCAGCCAAGAGACAGGCGGCAGGAGTACGCAGTATTTT. It codes for CASSQETGGRSTQYF.

The chain uses TRBV12-3 or TRBV12-4 and TRBJ1-2; D is perhaps TRBD1 (6 bases). CDR3 length equals 15 residues. V lost 8 bases and J 0 bases, leaving 16 bases between the germline ends. As DNA, the CDR3 is TGTGCCAGCCGGGGGGGACAACTTACTAACTATGGCTACACCTTC. Its translation is CASRGGQLTNYGYTF.

The chain has TRBV11-3 and TRBJ2-2; TRBD2 matches at 7 bases. The CDR3 extends over 15 amino acids. V was pared by 7 bases and J by 3 bases, with 8 bases of the junction left unmatched. CDR1 SGHNT and CDR2 YENEEA come from the germline V gene. The CDR3 spells CASTHWTRDTGELFF. CDR3 bases: TGTGCCAGCACCCACTGGACTAGAGACACCGGGGAGCTGTTTTTT.

This clonotype has just a few counts. This chain joins TRBV5-1 and TRBJ1-3; D ambiguous. CDR1 is SGHRS, CDR2 YFSETQ, per germline. Between the trimmed V and J ends, which lost 4 bases and 3 bases, there was a span of 8 bases. The CDR3 runs 13 residues. The CDR3 coding sequence is TGCGCCAGCAGCCCAGAGGATGGAAACACCATATATTTT. Translating gives CASSPEDGNTIYF.

In regard to this clonotype: At one end the junction does not follow the germline gene, possibly because of a read error. V gene TRBV7-8 combines with J gene TRBJ1-4; the match to TRBD1 covers 10 bases. The germline CDR1 and CDR2 sequences are SGHVS and FQNEAQ. CDR3 length equals 14 residues. As DNA, the CDR3 is TGTGCCGGCAGTCGCGGGACAGGGGCTGAAAAACTGTTTTTT. Protein sequence: CAGSRGTGAEKLFF.

This clonotype was counted a few times. This chain uses TRBV20-1 with TRBJ2-3, with 8 bases aligning to TRBD2. CDR3 length: 14 amino acids. V dropped 5 bases and J dropped 0; count of bases not matched to a gene: 4. Germline V gene data show CDR1 as DFQATT and CDR2 as SNEGSKA (reference sequence). The chain's CDR3 is CSAPAGASTDTQYF. The CDR3, as DNA: TGCAGTGCTCCAGCGGGGGCCAGCACAGATACGCAGTATTTT.

This clonotype was seen more than once but under ten times. The V gene is TRBV5-1, the J gene TRBJ2-3; 7 bases map to TRBD2. The CDR3 covers 14 residues. Trimming at V came to 3 bases and at J to 2 bases, leaving 3 bases not matched to a gene. Germline V gene sequence: CDR1 SGHRS, CDR2 YFSETQ. The CDR3 DNA is TGCGCCAGCAGCTACGGGACTACCACAGATACGCAGTATTTT. Translating gives CASSYGTTTDTQYF. Full variable domain (outside the CDR3, taken from reference TRBV5-1 and TRBJ2-3): KAGVTQTPRYLIKTRGQQVTLSCSPISGHRSVSWYQQTPGQGLQFLFEYFSETQRNKGNFPGRFSGRQFSNSRSEMNVSTLELGDSALYLCASSYGTTTDTQYFGPGTRLTVL.

The CDR3 reads CASSLALDLNQNIQYF. The DNA of the CDR3 is TGTGCCAGCAGCTTAGCGCTCGACCTGAACCAAAACATTCAGTACTTC. The gene calls are TRBV7-2 and TRBJ2-4; D not certain. The V end was cut by 0 bases, the J end by 5 bases, with 14 bases between. Germline CDR1 SGHTA, CDR2 FQGNSA. This CDR3 spans 16 amino acids. Complete variable domain (other parts from reference TRBV7-2 and TRBJ2-4): GAGVSQSPSNKVTEKGKDVELRCDPISGHTALYWYRQSLGQGLEFLIYFQGNSAPDKSGLPSDRFSAERTGGSVSTLTIQRTQQEDSAVYLCASSLALDLNQNIQYFGAGTRLSVL.

The rearrangement joins TRBV13 to TRBJ1-3; no firm D call. This CDR3 comprises 15 residues. V was shortened by 5 bases and J by 4 bases, with 15 bases between the two germline ends. Germline assignment: CDR1 PRHDT and CDR2 FYEKMQ (reference sequence). The CDR3: CASSPMTGRGNTIYF. As DNA, the CDR3 is TGTGCCAGCAGCCCAATGACTGGGAGAGGAAACACCATATATTTT. Supplemented by reference TRBV13 and TRBJ1-3, the full variable domain reads AAGVIQSPRHLIKEKRETATLKCYPIPRHDTVYWYQQGPGQDPQFLISFYEKMQSDKGSIPDRFSAQQFSDYHSELNMSSLELGDSALYFCASSPMTGRGNTIYFGEGSWLTVV.

The chain employs TRBV5-7 and TRBJ1-2, with D perhaps matching TRBD1 (6 bases). TRBV5-7 qualifies as an ORF whose function is uncertain. Trimming stripped 4 bases from V and 6 bases from J, with 19 bases between. The CDR3 runs to 15 residues. The CDR3, as DNA: TGTGCCAGCAGCCGGGGCGTTGGGGGGCAGGATGGCTACACCTTC. The encoded protein is CASSRGVGGQDGYTF.

This clonotype came up a few times. The chain joins TRBV11-2 to TRBJ2-5; D gene uncertain. The CDR3 is made up of 14 amino acids. From germline, CDR1 is SGHAT and CDR2 FQNNGV. V lost 3 bases and J lost 0, with 8 bases in between. The CDR3 nucleotides are TGTGCCAGCAGCTTCGCCGAGAACCAAGAGACCCAGTACTTC. Protein: CASSFAENQETQYF.

The rearrangement uses TRBV2 and TRBJ2-5; TRBD2 aligns across 8 bases. Trimming took 3 bases from V and 4 from J; bases not matched to a gene: 7. This CDR3 spans 15 amino acids. Germline values: CDR1 SNHLY, CDR2 FYNNEI. The DNA for the CDR3 is TGTGCCAGCAGTGATTTGGCGGGGGGCGGAGAGACCCAGTACTTC. It codes for CASSDLAGGGETQYF.